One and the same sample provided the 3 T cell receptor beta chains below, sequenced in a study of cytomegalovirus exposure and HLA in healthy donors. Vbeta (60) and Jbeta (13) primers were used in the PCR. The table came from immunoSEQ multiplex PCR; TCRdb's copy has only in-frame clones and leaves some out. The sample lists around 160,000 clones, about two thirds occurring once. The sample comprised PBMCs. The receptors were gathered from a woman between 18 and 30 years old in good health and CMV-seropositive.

The CDR3 reads CASSGDSHEGYTF. CDR3 coding DNA: TGTGCCAGCAGTGGGGACAGTCACGAAGGCTACACCTTC. The chain recombines TRBV25-1 with TRBJ1-2; 7 bases fit TRBD1. Germline trimming cut 4 bases from V and 8 bases from J; bases unmatched to any gene: 7. Looked up from germline, CDR1 is MGHDK and CDR2 is SYGVNS. The CDR3 spans 13 residues.

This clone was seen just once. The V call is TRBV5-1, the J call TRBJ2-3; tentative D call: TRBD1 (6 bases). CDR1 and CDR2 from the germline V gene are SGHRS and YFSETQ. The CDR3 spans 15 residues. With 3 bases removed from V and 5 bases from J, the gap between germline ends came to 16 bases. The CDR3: CASSSGTREKDTQYF. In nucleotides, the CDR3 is TGCGCCAGCAGCTCCGGGACAAGGGAAAAAGATACGCAGTATTTT.

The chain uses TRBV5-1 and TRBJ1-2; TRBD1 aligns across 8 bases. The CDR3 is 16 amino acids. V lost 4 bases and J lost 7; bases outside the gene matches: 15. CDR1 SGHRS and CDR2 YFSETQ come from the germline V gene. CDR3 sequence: CASSQQYRGSGFGYTF. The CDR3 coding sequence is TGCGCCAGCAGCCAGCAATACAGGGGGTCGGGTTTTGGCTACACCTTC.